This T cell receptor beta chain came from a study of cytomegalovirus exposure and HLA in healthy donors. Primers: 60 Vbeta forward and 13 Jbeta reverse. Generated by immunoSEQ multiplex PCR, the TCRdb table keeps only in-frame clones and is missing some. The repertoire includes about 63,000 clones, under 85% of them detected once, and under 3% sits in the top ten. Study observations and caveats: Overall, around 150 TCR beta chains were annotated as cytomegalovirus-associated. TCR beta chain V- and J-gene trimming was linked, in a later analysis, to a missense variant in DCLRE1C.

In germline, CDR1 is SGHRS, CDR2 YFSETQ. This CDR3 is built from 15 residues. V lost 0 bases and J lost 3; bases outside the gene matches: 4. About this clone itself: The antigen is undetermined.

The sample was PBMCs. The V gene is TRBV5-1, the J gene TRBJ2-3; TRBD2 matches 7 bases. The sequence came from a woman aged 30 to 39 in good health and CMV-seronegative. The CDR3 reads CASSLGAGETDTQYF. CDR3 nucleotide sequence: TGCGCCAGCAGCTTGGGGGCGGGAGAGACAGATACGCAGTATTTT.